The present entry profiles one T cell receptor beta chain with its context. Antigen: not known. This specimen comes from a study of cytomegalovirus exposure and HLA in healthy donors. The PCR made use of 60 Vbeta and 13 Jbeta primers. Generated by immunoSEQ multiplex PCR, the TCRdb table keeps only in-frame clones and is missing some. Here the sample spans around 200,000 clones, over 60% being singletons. The study's findings and limits: For most TCR sequences rarity was the rule, although some public TCRs occurred in many donors.

The V segment lost 8 bases and the J segment 6 bases; nucleotides outside the gene matches: 10. The length of the CDR3 is 15 residues. Germline CDR1 and CDR2: LNHDA and SQIVND (reference sequence). This chain links TRBV19 with TRBJ1-6; TRBD1 matches at 7 bases. This sequence was found in a woman between 50 and 59 years old in good health and CMV-seronegative. Sequences were obtained from PBMCs. CDR3 DNA: TGTGCCAGTGAATCCAGGACAGGAGCTAATTCACCCCTCCACTTT. The encoded protein is CASESRTGANSPLHF.